This TCR beta chain was observed in a study of shared clonotypes between healthy human individuals (dated by TCRdb to the early 2020s). In the study overall: The cohort comprised two women and a few men aged 18 to 49 years. Per donor, leukapheresis produced somewhere between about 0.85 and 10 billion PBMCs. For each donor, three plates each were used for CD4 naive and CD4 memory, two plates were used for CD8 naive, and one plate was used for CD8 memory. To increase sequencing depth and limit assay-specific biases, TCR repertoire library preparation and sequencing were carried out by different laboratories using diverse techniques. Blood TCR repertoires of a handful of healthy adults were deeply sequenced to estimate repertoire size and the extent of clonotype sharing between individuals. Overall study outcomes, separate from this receptor: Pairwise subsampling indicated that sequencing depth was expected to affect the degree of clonotype sharing among donors. Sampling was restricted to blood, and TCR repertoires in tissue are likely to differ from TCR repertoires in blood. Approximately 5% of naive CD4, 3.5% of naive CD8, approximately 2.2% of memory CD4, and roughly 0.4% of memory CD8 clonotypes were shared across several donors. Estimated clonotype richness was generally larger for naive than for memory subsets. Incomplete sequencing was indicated by rarefaction of sorted-subset datasets, despite the large sequencing depth. Because the study included a small number of donors, the genetic and exposure-history diversity represented was limited. Compared with non-shared clonotypes, the clonotypes found in all four sorted-subset donors had higher generation probabilities.

V lost 0 bases and J lost 2 bases; the stretch between them is 11 bases long. Taken from the germline V gene, the CDR1 and CDR2 loops are SGHDN and FVKESK. The CDR3 runs 16 residues from the cysteine to the phenylalanine. Of all the DNA, just the CDR3 is kept, 48 bases in frame from base 1. The donors were healthy, HIV-negative adults who had no recently reported acute infections or vaccinations. All donors were Caucasian adults living in Nashville, Tennessee, USA. CD4+ T cells were enriched by magnetic negative selection; naive cells were then positively selected on CD45RA, and the negative fraction formed the memory subset. Blood was collected by leukapheresis, and PBMCs were isolated by Ficoll-Histopaque density gradient centrifugation and then cryopreserved in liquid nitrogen vapor phase. Analytical flow cytometry was used to check the purity and quantity of every magnetically sorted T cell population. From each sorted fraction, genomic DNA was isolated and quantified by UV absorbance on a Nanodrop 2000c.

TCR CDR3 regions were amplified from genomic DNA by multiplex PCR using the deep immunoSEQ assay. Extracted genomic DNA from each cell subset was distributed evenly across all wells of several immunoSEQ 96-well plates, and each plate was treated as a replicate. For sorted subsets, each replicate PCR was loaded with about 0.2 ug genomic DNA, equivalent to some 27,000 T cell genomes. The purified libraries were quantified using a Qubit 3.0 fluorometer, sized with a Bioanalyzer 2100, and then quantified again using the KAPA Library Quantification kit. Each immunoSEQ 96-well plate was sequenced on its own single-read 150-cycle Illumina NextSeq 550 flow cell. Concerning the study's data processing: Because the immunoSEQ output held only junctional sequences and lacked quality scores, the filtering could not match the filtering applied to full-length reads. To assign V/J genes and CDR3, sequences were annotated against IMGT germline references using PyIR, a Python wrapper for IgBLAST v1.9. Any read was removed if the V/J assignment was weak (E-value above 1e-6), the CDR3 was missing, or the read contained stop codons, out-of-frame junctions, or ambiguous translated residues. V3J clonotypes were defined by identical inferred V gene, J gene, and CDR3 amino acid sequence. The percentage overlap between two repertoires was calculated by dividing the number of shared unique clonotypes by the size of the smaller repertoire. Repertoire richness was assessed with RTK rarefaction, the Chao1 estimator, and Recon v2.1 estimates of unobserved clonotypes. Generation probabilities were computed with OLGA for all TCRbeta clonotypes obtained by the gDNA method from several donors. TCRdb re-hosts the immuneACCESS table, in-frame sequences only. Its copies lack some clones; in the studies checked, an unresolved V gene accounts for under half of them, and the cause for the rest is not known. V, J and clone size derive from that table, while D and trimming were established from the DNA sequence. This sample is represented by 1.6 million or so clones; 98% of them were singletons. In total, the top ten clones hold 0.36% of the sample.

A remark on this clone: Its binding antigen is unknown. There are no base qualities to consult, and no much larger clone falls within one base.

The sample taken for sequencing was naive CD4+ T cells sorted from blood. The sample's cell subset or site label, in plain terms: CD45RA+ positively selected. The chain uses TRBV14 and TRBJ2-1; the D gene is possibly TRBD1 or TRBD2, each agreeing over 5 bases. The sequence was collected from a man in his thirties or forties in good health. The base sequence is TGTGCCAGCAGCCAAGATCTCGGGGCCACCTACAATGAGCAGTTCTTC. It translates to CASSQDLGATYNEQFF.